This entry lists 9 T cell receptor beta chains sequenced from one sample in a study of blood T cell repertoires in COVID-19 (TCRdb year 2020). Library method: the immunoSEQ multiplex PCR assay. TCRdb took over this immuneACCESS table, retaining in-frame rearrangements with V and J assigned. Such tables are incomplete; in checked studies, under half of the missing clones stem from an unresolved V gene, and the remainder is unexplained. Present in this sample are under 200,000 clones, approximately 83% of which were seen just once. The ten most abundant clones make up roughly 9.5% of the sample. The sample comprised peripheral blood. The receptors come from an elderly woman with active or convalescent COVID-19.

This clone has just one count. V usage is TRBV5-3 and J usage is TRBJ1-6; D is perhaps TRBD1 (6 bases). TRBV5-3 is marked as an open reading frame, function uncertain. The CDR3 has 15 residues. V was trimmed by 4 bases and J by 7 bases, leaving 15 bases between them. CDR3 sequence reads: CARSPTGRVNSPLHF. CDR3 DNA: TGTGCCAGAAGCCCCACAGGGCGGGTGAATTCACCCCTCCACTTT.

The chain combines TRBV7-9 with TRBJ1-2; 9 nucleotides match TRBD1. The CDR3 contains 15 residues. Germline V gene sequence: CDR1 SEHNR, CDR2 FQNEAQ (reference sequence). The junction had 6 bases not matched to a gene; V was cut back by 4 bases and J by 3 bases. The CDR3 loop is CASSSTGGADYGYTF. The CDR3 DNA is TGTGCCAGCAGCTCAACAGGGGGCGCCGACTATGGCTACACCTTC.

This clone appeared a single time. This sequence joins TRBV6-5 and TRBJ2-2, with TRBD1 as a possible D gene (5 bases). The CDR3 runs to 13 residues. Trimming cost V 7 bases and J 0 bases, with 6 bases left between them. Per the germline V gene, CDR1 is MNHEY and CDR2 is SVGAGI. The CDR3 nucleotides are TGTGCCAGCACACAGGCGAACACCGGGGAGCTGTTTTTT. Protein sequence: CASTQANTGELFF.

The rearrangement joins TRBV7-9 to TRBJ2-1; TRBD1 agrees at 9 bases. The CDR3 runs 14 residues. The germline CDR1 and CDR2 sequences are SEHNR and FQNEAQ (reference sequence). V gave up 5 bases and J gave up 5 bases; unmatched junction bases: 4. CDR3 in amino acids: CASSPGTGNNEQFF. The CDR3 region has the DNA TGTGCCAGCAGCCCCGGGACAGGGAACAATGAGCAGTTCTTC.

V gene TRBV27 combines with J gene TRBJ1-6; D gene ambiguous. Germline CDR1 MNHEY, CDR2 SMNVEV (reference sequence). CDR3 length equals 14 residues. Trimming left V 5 bases short and J 7 bases short, with 12 bases between. The CDR3 protein is CASSRVRENSPLHF. The CDR3 region has the DNA TGTGCCAGCAGTCGAGTGAGGGAGAATTCACCCCTCCACTTT.

The gene calls are TRBV5-1 and TRBJ2-2; the match to TRBD2 covers 8 bases. The V gene's germline CDR1 is SGHRS and CDR2 YFSETQ. Trimming cost V 0 bases and J 0 bases; bases outside gene matches: 7. The CDR3 spans 18 residues. The DNA for the CDR3 is TGCGCCAGCAGCTTGGAGTTGCGGGGGGCGACGAACACCGGGGAGCTGTTTTTT. Protein product: CASSLELRGATNTGELFF.

This rearrangement joins TRBV4-1 to TRBJ1-5, with 11 bases matching TRBD1. After removal of 0 bases from V and 8 bases from J, the junction contained 6 bases not matched to a gene. In germline, CDR1 is MGHRA, CDR2 YSYEKL. The CDR3 loop spans 16 amino acids. The CDR3 loop reads CASSQEGQGARKPQHF. In DNA form, the CDR3 reads TGCGCCAGCAGCCAAGAAGGACAGGGGGCGCGTAAGCCCCAGCATTTT.

In DNA form, the CDR3 reads TGTGCCAGCAGCCCACTGATTTTCACAGATACGCAGTATTTT. Translating it yields CASSPLIFTDTQYF. The J gene is TRBJ2-3, the V gene TRBV7-2; D gene unclear. Germline values: CDR1 SGHTA, CDR2 FQGNSA. The V end lost 5 bases, the J end lost 2 bases, and 11 bases lay between the germline ends. The CDR3 has 14 residues. Full variable domain (outside the CDR3, taken from reference TRBV7-2 and TRBJ2-3): GAGVSQSPSNKVTEKGKDVELRCDPISGHTALYWYRQSLGQGLEFLIYFQGNSAPDKSGLPSDRFSAERTGGSVSTLTIQRTQQEDSAVYLCASSPLIFTDTQYFGPGTRLTVL.

The chain combines TRBV5-1 with TRBJ1-2, with TRBD1 matching over 7 bases. Germline values: CDR1 SGHRS, CDR2 YFSETQ. V dropped 0 bases and J dropped 14; count of bases not matched to a gene: 13. The CDR3 consists of 14 residues. The CDR3 spells CASSLAGTVEARTF. The CDR3 DNA sequence: TGCGCCAGCAGCTTGGCCGGGACAGTCGAAGCGAGGACCTTC.